The 15 T cell receptor beta chains below come from one sample, sequenced in a study of shared clonotypes between healthy human individuals. Repertoires were generated with immunoSEQ multiplex PCR, while TCRdb's copy carries only in-frame clones and drops some. The sample yields about 580,000 clones, roughly 98% seen once. Selected positively for CCR7 and CD45RO-negative, naive CD8 cells excluded terminally differentiated effector memory CD45RA+ cells. The sample was naive CD8+ T cells sorted from blood. The origin of the receptors is a man aged 30-40 years in good health.

In this sample, this clone turned up once. The DNA of the CDR3 is TGTGCCAGCAGTTTATCGGCAGGGGGCGCACCTTATGGCTACACCTTC. Translated: CASSLSAGGAPYGYTF. The chain recombines TRBV27 with TRBJ1-2; 8 bases fit TRBD1. The CDR3 consists of 16 residues. J gave up 5 bases and V 0 bases, and 8 bases lay outside the gene matches. CDR1 and CDR2 (germline): MNHEY, SMNVEV (reference sequence).

The chain uses TRBV27 and TRBJ2-7; no clear D gene. CDR1 is MNHEY, CDR2 SMNVEV, per germline (reference sequence). V lost 6 bases, J lost 0 bases, and 9 bases lay in between. The CDR3 length is 13 residues. In DNA form, the CDR3 reads TGTGCCAGCAGCCGAGGCAGCTCCTACGAGCAGTACTTC. Translating it yields CASSRGSSYEQYF.

The chain carries TRBV9 and TRBJ2-7, with D tentatively TRBD1 or TRBD2 (5 bases each). CDR1 SGDLS and CDR2 YYNGEE come from the germline V gene. The CDR3 contains 13 residues. The V gene lost 4 bases and the J gene lost 5 bases, with 13 bases spanning the gap. The CDR3 DNA reads TGTGCCAGCAGCCGGGACGGAGACGACGAGCAGTACTTC. As protein: CASSRDGDDEQYF.

The chain carries TRBV11-2 and TRBJ2-3; 11 bases agree with TRBD1. The CDR3 is made up of 19 amino acids. Germline V CDR1 and CDR2: SGHAT, FQNNGV. The V gene end was trimmed by 5 bases and the J gene end by 4 bases; junction bases not matched to a gene: 17. CDR3 bases: TGTGCCAGCAGCGGGGTCCGTAGGACAGGGGGCGAGGAGGCAGATACGCAGTATTTT. Translation gives CASSGVRRTGGEEADTQYF.

The V and J genes are TRBV11-2 and TRBJ1-4; D possibly corresponds to TRBD1 (5 bases). Germline loops: CDR1 SGHAT, CDR2 FQNNGV. The V end lost 0 bases, the J end lost 1 base, and 6 bases lay between the germline ends. This CDR3 is 15 amino acids long. CDR3 coding DNA: TGTGCCAGCAGCTTAGAGGGGCTAACTAATGAAAAACTGTTTTTT. The encoded protein is CASSLEGLTNEKLFF. Filled out from reference TRBV11-2 and TRBJ1-4, the complete variable domain reads EAGVAQSPRYKIIEKRQSVAFWCNPISGHATLYWYQQILGQGPKLLIQFQNNGVVDDSQLPKDRFSAERLKGVDSTLKIQPAKLEDSAVYLCASSLEGLTNEKLFFGSGTQLSVL.

This rearrangement joins TRBV10-2 to TRBJ2-1; D possibly uses TRBD1 or TRBD2 (5 bases each). Trimming left V 6 bases short and J 3 bases short, with 18 bases between. The CDR3 runs to 16 residues. The germline gives CDR1 WSHSY, CDR2 SAAADI. The CDR3 DNA follows: TGCGCCAGCAGCAAGACGGGGCGCGGGTTCTACAATGAGCAGTTCTTC. Its translation: CASSKTGRGFYNEQFF.

The CDR3 DNA sequence: TGTGCCAGCAGCTTACGAATCGGGGGCGACACTGAAGCTTTCTTT. It translates to CASSLRIGGDTEAFF. The V gene is TRBV7-2, the J gene TRBJ1-1, with D perhaps matching TRBD1 (6 bases). Germline-derived CDR1 and CDR2 are SGHTA and FQGNSA. The CDR3 spans 15 residues. Trimming removed 2 bases from V and 3 bases from J, with 13 bases in between.

The gene calls are TRBV7-9 and TRBJ1-2; D uncertain. Trimming shortened V by 5 bases and J by 2 bases, and 12 bases separated the two germline ends. Germline V gene lookup returns CDR1 SEHNR and CDR2 FQNEAQ (reference sequence). The CDR3 length is 14 residues. CDR3 protein: CASSQAPENYGYTF. CDR3 sequence (DNA): TGTGCCAGCAGCCAGGCTCCAGAAAACTATGGCTACACCTTC.

This chain connects TRBV12-5 to TRBJ2-7; unclear D gene. Per germline, CDR1 LGHNT and CDR2 FRNRAP. Trimming took off 2 bases at V and 0 bases at J, with 11 bases between the two ends. This CDR3 comprises 15 residues. CDR3 DNA sequence: TGTGCTAGTGGTTTGTGGCGGACCAACTCCTACGAGCAGTACTTC. Protein sequence: CASGLWRTNSYEQYF.

The CDR3 is CSVEDAVMEVGSPGNTGELFF. CDR3 sequence (DNA): TGCAGCGTTGAAGACGCTGTTATGGAGGTCGGATCCCCAGGGAACACCGGGGAGCTGTTTTTT. The V call is TRBV29-1, the J call TRBJ2-2; possibly TRBD2 for D (5 bases). From germline, CDR1 is SQVTM and CDR2 ANQGSEA. This CDR3 has 21 amino acids. The V end lost 0 bases, the J end lost 1 base, and 27 bases lay between the germline ends.

J is TRBJ1-3 and V is TRBV6-6; 7 bases are shared with TRBD1. The CDR3 is made up of 12 amino acids. Looked up from germline, CDR1 is MNHNY and CDR2 is SVGAGI (reference sequence). The V gene end was trimmed by 10 bases and the J gene end by 4 bases; junction bases not matched to a gene: 4. The DNA for the CDR3 is TGTGCCACAAGGGGGCGGGGAAACACCATATATTTT. Its translation is CATRGRGNTIYF.

The rearrangement uses TRBV29-1 and TRBJ1-1; no firm D call. Per the germline V gene, CDR1 is SQVTM and CDR2 is ANQGSEA. Trimming cost V 5 bases and J 3 bases, with 7 bases left between them. CDR3 size: 11 residues. The CDR3 DNA follows: TGCAGCGTTTCATCTTACACTGAAGCTTTCTTT. Its translation is CSVSSYTEAFF.

The chain uses TRBV7-2 and TRBJ2-5; D is possibly TRBD1 (6 bases). The CDR3 is 15 amino acids. Germline V gene lookup returns CDR1 SGHTA and CDR2 FQGNSA. The ends were cut back, 5 bases at V and 1 base at J, with 14 bases in the middle. DNA for the CDR3: TGTGCCAGCAGCCGCCCTACAGGGACCCAAGAGACCCAGTACTTC. Translation: CASSRPTGTQETQYF.

The chain recombines TRBV2 with TRBJ2-7; tentative D call: TRBD1 (6 bases). Germline V CDR1 and CDR2: SNHLY, FYNNEI. Trimming pared 6 bases from V and 2 bases from J, leaving 14 bases between. The CDR3 has 14 residues. CDR3 coding DNA: TGTGCCAGCAGGTCGACAGGACCCCCCTACGAGCAGTACTTC. Translating gives CASRSTGPPYEQYF.

V usage is TRBV11-2 and J usage is TRBJ2-3; 14 bases map to TRBD2. Germline V lookup: CDR1 SGHAT, CDR2 FQNNGV. The CDR3 has 14 residues. Unmatched junction bases numbered 5, after V lost 10 bases and J lost 5 bases. CDR3: CATTGLAGVDTQYF. The CDR3 nucleotides are TGTGCCACGACGGGACTAGCGGGAGTAGATACGCAGTATTTT.